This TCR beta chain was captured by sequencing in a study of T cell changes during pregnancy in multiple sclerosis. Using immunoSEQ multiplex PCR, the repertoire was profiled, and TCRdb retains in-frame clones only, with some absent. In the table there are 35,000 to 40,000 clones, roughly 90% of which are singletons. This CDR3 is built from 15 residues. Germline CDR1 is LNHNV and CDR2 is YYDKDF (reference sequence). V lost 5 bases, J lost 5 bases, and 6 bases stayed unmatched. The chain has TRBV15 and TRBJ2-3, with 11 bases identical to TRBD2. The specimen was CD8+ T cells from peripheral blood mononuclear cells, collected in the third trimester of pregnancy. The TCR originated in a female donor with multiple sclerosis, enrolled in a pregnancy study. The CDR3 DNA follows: TGTGCCACCAGCTTTACTAGCGGGGGAGGAGATACGCAGTATTTT. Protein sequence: CATSFTSGGGDTQYF.